One sample yielded the 6 T cell receptor beta chains listed below, sequenced in a study of PD-1 blockade in mismatch repair-deficient tumors (dated by TCRdb to 2016 to 2017). Library preparation was by the immunoSEQ multiplex PCR assay. Entries here come from immuneACCESS through TCRdb and include only in-frame sequences with V and J called. Some clones fail to appear in such tables; in the studies checked, an unresolved V gene covers under half of the shortfall, and the cause of the remainder is unknown. The sample table holds under 150,000 clones, of which about 88% were seen once. About 13% of the sample is taken by the ten largest. The sample in question was peripheral blood, obtained 44 weeks after starting pembrolizumab. The source of these receptors is an adult with mismatch repair-deficient cancer.

The chain combines TRBV4-1 with TRBJ2-7, with D tentatively TRBD2 (5 bases). The germline CDR1 and CDR2 sequences are MGHRA and YSYEKL. V was trimmed by 1 base and J by 5 bases, leaving 6 bases between them. The CDR3 has 12 amino acids. The CDR3: CASSQVANEQYF. The CDR3, as DNA: TGCGCCAGCAGCCAAGTAGCGAACGAGCAGTACTTC.

The CDR3 bases are TGTGCCAGCAGGGACACAGGGGGTAACTATGGCTACACCTTC. Its protein product is CASRDTGGNYGYTF. V is TRBV6-6 and J is TRBJ1-2, with 8 bases identical to TRBD1. CDR1 and CDR2 (germline): MNHNY, SVGAGI (reference sequence). The V gene end was trimmed by 6 bases and the J gene end by 1 base; junction bases not matched to a gene: 4. CDR3 length: 14 residues.

This clone was seen just once. CDR3 DNA sequence: TGCGCCAGCAGCCAACGACTAGCGGGTCTTTACGAGCAGTACTTC. Translation: CASSQRLAGLYEQYF. This chain links TRBV4-1 with TRBJ2-7; 10 bases map to TRBD2. The germline gives CDR1 MGHRA, CDR2 YSYEKL. CDR3 size: 15 residues. The J segment lost 4 bases and the V segment lost 2 bases, leaving 5 bases of the junction unmatched.

The chain joins TRBV5-6 to TRBJ2-7; a possible D gene is TRBD1 (7 bases). This CDR3 contains 16 residues. Deletions cut 0 bases from V and 3 bases from J, with 16 bases between. Per germline, CDR1 SGHDT and CDR2 YYEEEE. The CDR3 spells CASSLAAGQWIYEQYF. The CDR3 DNA reads as TGTGCCAGCAGCTTGGCCGCGGGACAGTGGATCTACGAGCAGTACTTC.

The chain recombines TRBV29-1 with TRBJ2-7; TRBD2 aligns across 7 bases. Germline V gene sequence: CDR1 SQVTM, CDR2 ANQGSEA. Trimming at V came to 0 bases and at J to 0 bases, leaving 8 bases not matched to a gene. CDR3 length: 16 residues. The CDR3 nucleotides read TGCAGCGTTGAAGATCCTGCGGGAGTAGGCTCCTACGAGCAGTACTTC. Encoded protein: CSVEDPAGVGSYEQYF.

V is TRBV19 and J is TRBJ1-5; the match to TRBD1 covers 7 bases. V shed 2 bases, J shed 2 bases, and the junction held 6 bases outside the gene matches. Germline assignment: CDR1 LNHDA and CDR2 SQIVND (reference sequence). The CDR3 sequence is 16 residues long. The CDR3 sequence: CASSIHTGDGNQPQHF. CDR3 sequence (DNA): TGTGCCAGTAGTATACACACAGGGGATGGCAATCAGCCCCAGCATTTT.